Sequencing of this T cell receptor beta chain was carried out in a study of T-cell memory formation after mild COVID-19. Study-wide results and limits: Cross-reactive memory appears to have joined, as suggested by some responding clones showing up in pre-infection memory. Largely, contracting CD4+ clones fell within CM and EM, and contracting CD8+ clones within EMRA.

TCR alpha and TCR beta cDNA libraries carrying sample barcodes and UMIs came from 5'RACE with constant-segment primers. TCRdb processed the 5' RACE reads anew with MiXCR; each CDR3 protein has one entry. The table includes just under 350,000 distinct CDR3 sequences, roughly 13% detected once. This CDR3 is 16 amino acids long. V was pared by 6 bases and J by 4 bases, with 21 bases between. Germline CDR1 is SEHNR and CDR2 is FQNEAQ (reference sequence). This clonotype was counted at least ten times. The antigen remains undetermined. This TCR derives from a man younger than 30 who had mild COVID-19 (a few samples of this study predate the infection). Cell type and time point are not known. Specimen: PBMCs or a T cell subset sorted from them (not recorded which). The J gene is TRBJ1-2, the V gene TRBV7-9; no reliable D call. CDR3 amino acids: CASSRTLREAGYGYTF. In DNA, the CDR3 is TGTGCCAGCAGTCGGACCCTCCGGGAAGCAGGCTATGGCTACACCTTC.